These 25 T cell receptor beta chains share one sample of origin, sequenced in a study of PD-1 blockade in classical Hodgkin lymphoma. Clones were sequenced by immunoSEQ multiplex PCR, and TCRdb holds only the in-frame ones, with some missing. Among 100,000 or so clones listed, around nine tenths were seen once. Every one of the patients relapsed after autologous stem cell transplantation (brentuximab vedotin exposure was variable). The sequencing used peripheral blood mononuclear cells (PBMCs), collected before the second cycle of nivolumab. The receptor source for this set is a human donor with classical Hodgkin lymphoma.

The genes are TRBV5-8 and TRBJ2-2; 9 bases are a match to TRBD1. J was trimmed by 7 bases and V by 3 bases; bases with no gene match: 7. CDR1 is SGHTS and CDR2 is YDEGEE in the germline V gene. The CDR3 has 15 residues. The CDR3 reads CASSSGTGFDGELFF. CDR3 DNA: TGTGCCAGCAGCTCGGGGACAGGGTTCGACGGGGAGCTGTTTTTT. Filled out from reference TRBV5-8 and TRBJ2-2, the complete variable domain reads EAGVTQSPTHLIKTRGQQATLRCSPISGHTSVYWYQQALGLGLQFLLWYDEGEERNRGNFPPRFSGRQFPNYSSELNVNALELEDSALYLCASSSGTGFDGELFFGEGSRLTVL.

V is TRBV25-1 and J is TRBJ2-5; the match to TRBD1 covers 7 bases. Matching the DNA end better, TRBJ2-7 makes the J call doubtful. CDR3 length: 13 amino acids. The germline V gene encodes CDR1 MGHDK and CDR2 SYGVNS. DNA of the CDR3: TGTGCCAGCAGGGGGACAGCAAACTACGAGCAGTACTTC. Translation: CASRGTANYEQYF.

The V call is TRBV5-1, the J call TRBJ1-6; D remains unclear. The CDR3 length is 15 residues. V lost 2 bases and J 0 bases, leaving 6 bases between the germline ends. CDR1 is SGHRS, CDR2 YFSETQ, per germline. The CDR3 protein is CASSFDNSYNSPLHF. CDR3 in DNA: TGCGCCAGCAGCTTTGACAACTCCTATAATTCACCCCTCCACTTT.

The rearrangement links TRBV18 to TRBJ2-3; maybe TRBD1 (5 bases). In germline, CDR1 is KGHSH, CDR2 LQKENI. This CDR3 has 13 residues. V dropped 3 bases and J dropped 6 bases, with 10 bases sitting between them. The CDR3 DNA reads as TGTGCCAGCTCACCGGATTGGGGCGATACGCAGTATTTT. Encoded protein: CASSPDWGDTQYF.

This sequence joins TRBV5-1 and TRBJ2-2; TRBD1 matches 9 bases. Trimming took 1 base from V and 7 from J; bases not matched to a gene: 11. The germline V gene encodes CDR1 SGHRS and CDR2 YFSETQ. This CDR3 region has 17 residues. The CDR3 DNA sequence: TGCGCCAGCAGCTTGCGTGGGGAACAGGGGGCCGTCGGGGAGCTGTTTTTT. Translation: CASSLRGEQGAVGELFF.

CDR3 DNA sequence: TGTGCCAGCGGGTCAACAGGGGCATATAGCAATCAGCCCCAGCATTTT. Translated: CASGSTGAYSNQPQHF. The chain recombines TRBV6-6 with TRBJ1-5; the match to TRBD1 covers 7 bases. J gave up 0 bases and V 8 bases, and 10 bases lay outside the gene matches. The CDR3 is made up of 16 amino acids. Germline V gene data show CDR1 as MNHNY and CDR2 as SVGAGI (reference sequence).

J is TRBJ1-1 and V is TRBV27; D is uncertain. Trimming took off 6 bases at V and 1 base at J, with 18 bases between the two ends. CDR3 length: 16 residues. Germline assignment: CDR1 MNHEY and CDR2 SMNVEV (reference sequence). CDR3 in amino acids: CASREVVANGNTEAFF. CDR3 in DNA: TGTGCCAGCAGAGAAGTCGTGGCAAACGGGAACACTGAAGCTTTCTTT.

The chain uses TRBV2 and TRBJ2-7, with D uncertain. Trimming removed 6 bases at V and 2 bases at J, with 5 bases between. Germline lookup yields CDR1 SNHLY and CDR2 FYNNEI. The CDR3 has 11 residues. CDR3 sequence (DNA): TGTGCCAGCAGATTCACCTACGAGCAGTACTTC. Protein sequence: CASRFTYEQYF.

This clone was seen only once. The chain combines TRBV11-2 with TRBJ1-2; 7 bases are a match to TRBD1. The CDR3 is 15 residues long. V gave up 1 base and J gave up 4 bases; unmatched junction bases: 6. Germline V gene data show CDR1 as SGHAT and CDR2 as FQNNGV. The CDR3 protein is CASSLGGEGAYGYTF. CDR3 coding DNA: TGTGCCAGCAGCTTAGGAGGAGAGGGGGCCTATGGCTACACCTTC.

This clone was observed a handful of times. This sequence joins TRBV27 and TRBJ1-1; no definite D call. CDR3 length: 12 residues. The V gene lost 5 bases and the J gene lost 5 bases, with 9 bases spanning the gap. Germline V gene data show CDR1 as MNHEY and CDR2 as SMNVEV (reference sequence). CDR3 sequence: CASSVTGTEAFF. DNA of the CDR3: TGTGCCAGCAGTGTGACTGGGACTGAAGCTTTCTTT.

The chain uses TRBV6-1 and TRBJ1-2; D possibly corresponds to TRBD1 (6 bases). The V end lost 6 bases, the J end lost 7 bases, and 18 bases lay between the germline ends. CDR3 size: 14 residues. Germline V CDR1 and CDR2: MNHNS, SASEGT. CDR3 sequence: CASSPDSVYGGYTF. In nucleotides, the CDR3 is TGTGCCAGCAGCCCGGACAGTGTTTACGGTGGCTACACCTTC.

V gene TRBV29-1 combines with J gene TRBJ2-3; D possibly corresponds to TRBD2 (6 bases). The CDR3 is 14 residues long. Germline CDR1 SQVTM, CDR2 ANQGSEA. V was shortened by 4 bases and J by 2 bases, with 13 bases between the two germline ends. CDR3 sequence: CSVAYGGITDTQYF. For the CDR3, the DNA is TGCAGCGTTGCTTATGGAGGGATCACAGATACGCAGTATTTT.

As for this clone: Other DNA sequences within the sample encode an identical CDR3. The CDR3 nucleotides read TGTGCCAGCAGCTTAGGGGATCAGCCCCAGCATTTT. Translated, it gives CASSLGDQPQHF. The J gene is TRBJ1-5, the V gene TRBV7-9; D ambiguous. V was pared by 1 base and J by 5 bases, with 3 bases between. The CDR3 covers 12 residues. Germline-derived CDR1 and CDR2 are SEHNR and FQNEAQ (reference sequence).

The count of this clone is one. The chain combines TRBV7-9 with TRBJ1-6; D call uncertain. This CDR3 spans 13 amino acids. Germline V gene sequence: CDR1 SEHNR, CDR2 FQNEAQ (reference sequence). V lost 5 bases, J lost 7 bases, and 9 bases lay in between. CDR3 protein: CASSPVWNSPLHF. CDR3 sequence (DNA): TGTGCCAGCAGCCCTGTCTGGAATTCACCCCTCCACTTT.

This sequence joins TRBV11-3 and TRBJ1-1; D is perhaps TRBD1 (6 bases). The CDR3 contains 14 residues. Germline V gene data show CDR1 as SGHNT and CDR2 as YENEEA. V dropped 0 bases and J dropped 6 bases, with 11 bases sitting between them. The CDR3, as DNA: TGTGCCAGCAGCTTAGATCCGGGACACTCTGAAGCTTTCTTT. Translation gives CASSLDPGHSEAFF.

CDR3 amino acids: CASGNPGVSYNEQFF. The CDR3 DNA is TGTGCCAGTGGGAACCCAGGGGTATCCTACAATGAGCAGTTCTTC. The gene calls are TRBV19 and TRBJ2-1; D is possibly TRBD1 (6 bases). Germline lookup yields CDR1 LNHDA and CDR2 SQIVND (reference sequence). V gave up 8 bases and J gave up 1 base, with 15 bases separating them. This CDR3 has 15 residues.

This chain joins TRBV7-2 and TRBJ2-1; 10 positions agree with TRBD2. The CDR3 is 15 residues long. The germline gives CDR1 SGHTA, CDR2 FQGNSA. The V segment lost 5 bases and the J segment 6 bases; nucleotides outside the gene matches: 7. DNA for the CDR3: TGTGCCAGCAGCATCCAGCGGGGGGGAGTCAATGAGCAGTTCTTC. Translating it yields CASSIQRGGVNEQFF.

V is TRBV27 and J is TRBJ2-7; perhaps TRBD1 as D (6 bases). The CDR3 has 13 residues. Germline CDR1 is MNHEY and CDR2 is SMNVEV (reference sequence). V lost 2 bases and J 1 base, leaving 6 bases between the germline ends. The CDR3 region has the DNA TGTGCCAGCAGTTTACAGGGGTCCTACGAGCAGTACTTC. Amino acid sequence: CASSLQGSYEQYF.

As for this clone: The sample holds other DNA sequences that translate to the same CDR3. J is TRBJ2-5 and V is TRBV5-6; possible D gene TRBD2, 6 bases. The CDR3 is 15 amino acids. Trimming stripped 4 bases from V and 5 bases from J, with 18 bases between. CDR1 SGHDT and CDR2 YYEEEE come from the germline V gene. Here the CDR3 reads CASSRGRGLWETQYF. CDR3 coding DNA: TGTGCCAGCAGCAGAGGGCGGGGATTATGGGAGACCCAGTACTTC.

The chain recombines TRBV7-9 with TRBJ1-5; D gene ambiguous. Germline CDR1 is SEHNR and CDR2 is FQNEAQ (reference sequence). This CDR3 has 14 amino acids. V was trimmed by 5 bases and J by 0 bases, leaving 8 bases between them. This CDR3 reads CASSPAYSNQPQHF. The DNA of the CDR3 is TGTGCCAGCAGCCCGGCCTATAGCAATCAGCCCCAGCATTTT.

V and J are TRBV7-8 and TRBJ2-1, with D perhaps matching TRBD2 (5 bases). Trimming took 3 bases from V and 12 from J, leaving 18 bases between them. This CDR3 region has 14 residues. CDR1 and CDR2 from the germline V gene are SGHVS and FQNEAQ. CDR3 protein: CASSFLRPLVWQFF. In nucleotides, the CDR3 is TGTGCCAGCAGCTTTTTGCGTCCACTAGTTTGGCAGTTCTTC.

This chain links TRBV15 with TRBJ1-3, with D unresolved. The CDR3 is 11 residues long. Trimming stripped 9 bases from V and 5 bases from J, with 8 bases between. The germline CDR1 and CDR2 sequences are LNHNV and YYDKDF (reference sequence). This CDR3 reads CATEQRNTIYF. The CDR3 DNA reads TGTGCCACGGAACAGCGAAACACCATATATTTT.

The CDR3 sequence is CAWSGEGPYEQYF. DNA of the CDR3: TGTGCCTGGAGTGGCGAGGGTCCCTACGAGCAGTACTTC. The rearrangement links TRBV30 to TRBJ2-7; perhaps TRBD2 as D (5 bases). Germline V gene lookup returns CDR1 GTSNPN and CDR2 SVGIG (reference sequence). Trimming cost V 1 base and J 2 bases, with 9 bases left between them. CDR3 length: 13 amino acids.

The gene calls are TRBV15 and TRBJ1-5; 9 bases match TRBD1. With V trimmed by 3 bases and J by 4 bases, 4 bases remained unmatched. CDR1 LNHNV and CDR2 YYDKDF come from the germline V gene (reference sequence). The CDR3 sequence is 15 residues long. CDR3 coding DNA: TGTGCCACCAGCAGGTTGACAGGGGGAAATCAGCCCCAGCATTTT. As protein: CATSRLTGGNQPQHF.

This rearrangement joins TRBV6-5 to TRBJ2-7; D not certain. The CDR3 sequence is 13 residues long. Germline V gene sequence: CDR1 MNHEY, CDR2 SVGAGI. V lost 0 bases, J lost 4 bases, and 7 bases lay in between. The CDR3, as DNA: TGTGCCAGCAGTTACTCGGTCAGTTACGAGCAGTACTTC. It is translated as CASSYSVSYEQYF.